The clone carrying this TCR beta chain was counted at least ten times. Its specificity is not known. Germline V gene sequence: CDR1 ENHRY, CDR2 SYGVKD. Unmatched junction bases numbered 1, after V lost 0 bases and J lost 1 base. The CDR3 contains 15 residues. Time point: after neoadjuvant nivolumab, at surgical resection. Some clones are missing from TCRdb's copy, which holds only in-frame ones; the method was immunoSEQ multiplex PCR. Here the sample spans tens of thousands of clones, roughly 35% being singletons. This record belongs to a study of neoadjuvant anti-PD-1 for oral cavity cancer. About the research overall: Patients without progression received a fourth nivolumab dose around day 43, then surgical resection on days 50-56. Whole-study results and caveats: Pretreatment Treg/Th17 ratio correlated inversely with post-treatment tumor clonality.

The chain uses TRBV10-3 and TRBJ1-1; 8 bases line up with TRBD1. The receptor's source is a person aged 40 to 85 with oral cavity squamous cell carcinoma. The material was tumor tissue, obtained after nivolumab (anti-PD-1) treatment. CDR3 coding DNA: TGTGCCATCAGTGAGTCCGGGACAGGGAACACTGAAGCTTTCTTT. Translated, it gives CAISESGTGNTEAFF.